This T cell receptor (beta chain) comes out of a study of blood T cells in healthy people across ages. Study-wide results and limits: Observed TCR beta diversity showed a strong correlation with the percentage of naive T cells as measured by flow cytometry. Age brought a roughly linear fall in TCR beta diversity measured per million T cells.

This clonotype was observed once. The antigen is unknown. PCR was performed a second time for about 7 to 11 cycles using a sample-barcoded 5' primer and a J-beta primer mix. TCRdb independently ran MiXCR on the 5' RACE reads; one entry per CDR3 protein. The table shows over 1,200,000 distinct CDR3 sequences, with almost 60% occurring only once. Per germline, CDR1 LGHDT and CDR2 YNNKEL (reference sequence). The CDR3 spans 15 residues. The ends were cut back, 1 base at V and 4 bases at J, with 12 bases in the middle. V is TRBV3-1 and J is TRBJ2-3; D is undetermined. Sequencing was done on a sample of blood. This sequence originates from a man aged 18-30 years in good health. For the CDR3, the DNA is TGTGCCAGCAGCCAAGCCTCTAGTAATCCAGATACGCAGTATTTT. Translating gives CASSQASSNPDTQYF.